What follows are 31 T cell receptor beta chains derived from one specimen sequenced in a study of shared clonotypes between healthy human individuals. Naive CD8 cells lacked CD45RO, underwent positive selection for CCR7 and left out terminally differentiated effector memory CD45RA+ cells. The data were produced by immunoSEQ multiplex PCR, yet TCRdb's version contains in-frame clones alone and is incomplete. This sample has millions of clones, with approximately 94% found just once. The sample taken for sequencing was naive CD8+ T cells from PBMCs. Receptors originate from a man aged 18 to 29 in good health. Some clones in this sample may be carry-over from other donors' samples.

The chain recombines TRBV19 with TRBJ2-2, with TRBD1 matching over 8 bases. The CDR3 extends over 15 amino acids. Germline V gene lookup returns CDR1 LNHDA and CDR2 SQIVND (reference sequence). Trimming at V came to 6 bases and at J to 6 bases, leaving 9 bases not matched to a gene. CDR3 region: CASRDDRGWAGELFF. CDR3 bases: TGTGCCAGTAGGGACGACAGGGGATGGGCCGGGGAGCTGTTTTTT.

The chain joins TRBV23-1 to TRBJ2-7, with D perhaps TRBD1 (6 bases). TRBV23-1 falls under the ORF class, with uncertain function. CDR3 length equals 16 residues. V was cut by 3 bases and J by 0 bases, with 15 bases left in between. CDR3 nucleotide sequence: TGCGCCAGCAGTCAGGATGGACAGCTGAACTCCTACGAGCAGTACTTC. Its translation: CASSQDGQLNSYEQYF.

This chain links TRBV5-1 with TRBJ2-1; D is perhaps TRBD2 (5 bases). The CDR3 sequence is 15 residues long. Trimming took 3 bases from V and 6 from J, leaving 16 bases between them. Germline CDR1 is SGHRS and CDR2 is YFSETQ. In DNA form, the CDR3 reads TGCGCCAGCAGCTCACCTCGGGAACAGCCCAATGAGCAGTTCTTC. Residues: CASSSPREQPNEQFF.

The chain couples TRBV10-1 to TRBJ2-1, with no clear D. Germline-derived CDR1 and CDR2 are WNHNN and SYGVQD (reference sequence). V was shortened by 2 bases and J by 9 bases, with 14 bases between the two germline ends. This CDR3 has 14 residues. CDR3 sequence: CASSEDGLVSEQFF. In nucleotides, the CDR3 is TGCGCCAGCAGTGAGGACGGGCTAGTAAGTGAGCAGTTCTTC.

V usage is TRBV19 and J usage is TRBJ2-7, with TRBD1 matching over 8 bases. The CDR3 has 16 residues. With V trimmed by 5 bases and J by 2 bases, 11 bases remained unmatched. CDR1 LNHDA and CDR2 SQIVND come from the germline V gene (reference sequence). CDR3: CASSPYTGTGAYEQYF. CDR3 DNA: TGTGCCAGTAGTCCCTACACCGGGACAGGAGCCTACGAGCAGTACTTC.

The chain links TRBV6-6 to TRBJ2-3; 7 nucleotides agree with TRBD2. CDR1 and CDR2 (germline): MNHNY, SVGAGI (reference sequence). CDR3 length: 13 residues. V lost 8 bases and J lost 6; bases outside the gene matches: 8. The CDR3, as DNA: TGTGCCAGCTTCGGCGGGAGAGTGGATACGCAGTATTTT. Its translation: CASFGGRVDTQYF.

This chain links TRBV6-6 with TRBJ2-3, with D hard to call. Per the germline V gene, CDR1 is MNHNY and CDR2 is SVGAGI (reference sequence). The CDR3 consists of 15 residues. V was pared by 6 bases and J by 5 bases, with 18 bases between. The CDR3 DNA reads TGTGCCAGCAGGCGTGCTACCCCCTGGGGAGATACGCAGTATTTT. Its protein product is CASRRATPWGDTQYF.

This CDR3 is CASSYDREETQYF. The DNA for the CDR3 is TGTGCCAGCAGCTACGACAGGGAAGAGACCCAGTACTTC. The rearrangement joins TRBV7-9 to TRBJ2-5, with 7 bases aligning to TRBD1. The ends lost 4 bases at V and 3 bases at J; junction bases unmatched: 2. The germline V gene encodes CDR1 SEHNR and CDR2 FQNEAQ (reference sequence). There are 13 residues in the CDR3.

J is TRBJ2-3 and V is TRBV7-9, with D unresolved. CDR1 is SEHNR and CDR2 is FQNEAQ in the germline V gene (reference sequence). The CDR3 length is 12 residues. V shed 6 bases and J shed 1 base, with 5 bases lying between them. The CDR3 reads CASRDGTDTQYF. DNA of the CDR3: TGTGCCAGCAGGGACGGCACAGATACGCAGTATTTT.

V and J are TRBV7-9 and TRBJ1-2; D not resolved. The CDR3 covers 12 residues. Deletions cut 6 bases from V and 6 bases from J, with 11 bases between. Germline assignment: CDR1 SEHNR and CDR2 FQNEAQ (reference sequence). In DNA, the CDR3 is TGTGCCAGCAGTAAAAGTCCAGATGGCTACACCTTC. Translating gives CASSKSPDGYTF. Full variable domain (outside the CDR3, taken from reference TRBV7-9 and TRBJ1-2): DTGVSQNPRHKITKRGQNVTFRCDPISEHNRLYWYRQTLGQGPEFLTYFQNEAQLEKSRLLSDRFSAERPKGSFSTLEIQRTEQGDSAMYLCASSKSPDGYTFGSGTRLTVV.

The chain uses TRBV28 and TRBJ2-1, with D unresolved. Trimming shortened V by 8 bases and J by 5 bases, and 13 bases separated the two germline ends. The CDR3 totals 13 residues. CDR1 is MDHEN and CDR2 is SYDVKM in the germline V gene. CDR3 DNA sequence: TGTGCCAGCGGAACGGACGAGAACAATGAGCAGTTCTTC. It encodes CASGTDENNEQFF. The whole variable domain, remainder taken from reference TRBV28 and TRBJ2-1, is DVKVTQSSRYLVKRTGEKVFLECVQDMDHENMFWYRQDPGLGLRLIYFSYDVKMKEKGDIPEGYSVSREKKERFSLILESASTNQTSMYLCASGTDENNEQFFGPGTRLTVL.

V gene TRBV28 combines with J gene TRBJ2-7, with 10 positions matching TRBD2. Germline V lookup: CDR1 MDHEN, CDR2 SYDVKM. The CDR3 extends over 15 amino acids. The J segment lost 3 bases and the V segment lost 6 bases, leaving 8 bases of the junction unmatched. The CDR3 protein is CASRPGTSEYYEQYF. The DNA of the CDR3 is TGTGCCAGCAGGCCCGGGACTAGCGAATACTACGAGCAGTACTTC.

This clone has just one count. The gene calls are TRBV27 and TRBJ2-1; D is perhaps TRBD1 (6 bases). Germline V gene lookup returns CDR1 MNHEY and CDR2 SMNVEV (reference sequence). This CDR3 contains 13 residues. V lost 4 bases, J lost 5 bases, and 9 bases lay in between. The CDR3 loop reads CASSWDIHNEQFF. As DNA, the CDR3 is TGTGCCAGCAGTTGGGACATACACAATGAGCAGTTCTTC.

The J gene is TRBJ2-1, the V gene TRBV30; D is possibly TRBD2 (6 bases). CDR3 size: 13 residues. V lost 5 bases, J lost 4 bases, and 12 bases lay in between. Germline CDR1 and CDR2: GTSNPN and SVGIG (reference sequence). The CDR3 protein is CAWSGTYYNEQFF. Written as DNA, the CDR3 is TGTGCCTGGTCCGGGACTTATTACAATGAGCAGTTCTTC.

The CDR3: CASNAGQGHEQYF. CDR3 in DNA: TGTGCCAGCAACGCGGGACAGGGCCATGAGCAGTACTTC. The chain uses TRBV9 and TRBJ2-7; the match to TRBD1 covers 9 bases. Germline-derived CDR1 and CDR2 are SGDLS and YYNGEE. CDR3 length: 13 residues. V was pared by 6 bases and J by 7 bases, with 8 bases of the junction left unmatched.

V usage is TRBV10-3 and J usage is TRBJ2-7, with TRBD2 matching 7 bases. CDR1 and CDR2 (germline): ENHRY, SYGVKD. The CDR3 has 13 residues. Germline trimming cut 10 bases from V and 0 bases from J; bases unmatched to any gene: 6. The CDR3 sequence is CANSGESSYEQYF. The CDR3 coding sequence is TGTGCCAACAGCGGGGAAAGCTCCTACGAGCAGTACTTC.

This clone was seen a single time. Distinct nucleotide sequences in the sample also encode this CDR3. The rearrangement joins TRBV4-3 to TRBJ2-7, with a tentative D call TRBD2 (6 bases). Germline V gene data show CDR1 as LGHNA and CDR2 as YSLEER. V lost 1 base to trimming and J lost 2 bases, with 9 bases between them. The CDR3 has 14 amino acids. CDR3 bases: TGCGCCAGCAGCCAAGGGAGGGGTGCCTACGAGCAGTACTTC. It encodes CASSQGRGAYEQYF.

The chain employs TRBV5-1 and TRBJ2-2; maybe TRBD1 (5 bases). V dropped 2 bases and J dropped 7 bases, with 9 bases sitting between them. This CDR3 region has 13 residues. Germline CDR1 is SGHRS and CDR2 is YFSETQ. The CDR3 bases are TGCGCCAGCAGCTTTACAGGTCACGGGGAGCTGTTTTTT. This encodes CASSFTGHGELFF.

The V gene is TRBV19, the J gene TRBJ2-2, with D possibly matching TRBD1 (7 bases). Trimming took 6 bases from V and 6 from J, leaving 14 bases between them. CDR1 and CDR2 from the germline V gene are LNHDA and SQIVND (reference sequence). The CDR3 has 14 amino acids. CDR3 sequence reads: CASRTGWRAGELFF. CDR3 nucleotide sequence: TGTGCCAGTAGGACAGGGTGGAGGGCCGGGGAGCTGTTTTTT.

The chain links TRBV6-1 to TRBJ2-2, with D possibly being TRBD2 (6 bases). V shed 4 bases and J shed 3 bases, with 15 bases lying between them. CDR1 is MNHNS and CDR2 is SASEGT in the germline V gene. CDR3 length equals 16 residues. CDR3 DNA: TGTGCCAGCAGTGCGTTAACGGGAGAGCACACCGGGGAGCTGTTTTTT. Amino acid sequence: CASSALTGEHTGELFF.

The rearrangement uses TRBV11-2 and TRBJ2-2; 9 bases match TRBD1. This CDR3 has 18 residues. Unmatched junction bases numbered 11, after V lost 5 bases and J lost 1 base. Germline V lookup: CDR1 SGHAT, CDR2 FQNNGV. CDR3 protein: CASSPRPRDRENTGELFF. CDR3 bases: TGTGCCAGCAGCCCCAGACCCCGGGACAGGGAGAACACCGGGGAGCTGTTTTTT.

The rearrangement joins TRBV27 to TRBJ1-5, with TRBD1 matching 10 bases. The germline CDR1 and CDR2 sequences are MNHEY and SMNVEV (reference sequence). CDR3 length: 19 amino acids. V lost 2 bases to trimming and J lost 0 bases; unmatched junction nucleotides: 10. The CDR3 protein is CASSLDRIGTGDSNQPQHF. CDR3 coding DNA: TGTGCCAGCAGTTTAGATCGAATTGGGACAGGGGATAGCAATCAGCCCCAGCATTTT.

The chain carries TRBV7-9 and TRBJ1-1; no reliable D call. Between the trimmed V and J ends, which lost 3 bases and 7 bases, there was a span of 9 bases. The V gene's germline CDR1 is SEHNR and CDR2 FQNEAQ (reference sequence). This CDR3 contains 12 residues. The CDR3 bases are TGTGCCAGCAGCTTCGACTGGGGTGAAGCTTTCTTT. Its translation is CASSFDWGEAFF.

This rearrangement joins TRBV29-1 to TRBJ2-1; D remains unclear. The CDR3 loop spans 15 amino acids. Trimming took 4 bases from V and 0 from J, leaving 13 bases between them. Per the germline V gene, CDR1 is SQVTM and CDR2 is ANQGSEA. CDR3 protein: CSVVRLQVSYNEQFF. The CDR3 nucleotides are TGCAGCGTTGTGAGACTTCAAGTCTCCTACAATGAGCAGTTCTTC.

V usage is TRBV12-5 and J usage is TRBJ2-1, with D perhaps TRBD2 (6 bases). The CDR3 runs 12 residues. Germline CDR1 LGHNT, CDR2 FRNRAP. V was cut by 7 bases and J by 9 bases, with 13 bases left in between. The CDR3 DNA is TGTGCTAGTGCCTCCGGGAGCGTTGAGCAGTTCTTC. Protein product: CASASGSVEQFF.

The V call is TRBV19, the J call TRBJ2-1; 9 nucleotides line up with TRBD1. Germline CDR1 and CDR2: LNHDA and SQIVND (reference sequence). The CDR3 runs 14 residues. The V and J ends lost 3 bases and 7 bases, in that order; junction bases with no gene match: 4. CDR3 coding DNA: TGTGCCAGTAGTATGGGACAGGGAATTAATGAGCAGTTCTTC. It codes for CASSMGQGINEQFF.

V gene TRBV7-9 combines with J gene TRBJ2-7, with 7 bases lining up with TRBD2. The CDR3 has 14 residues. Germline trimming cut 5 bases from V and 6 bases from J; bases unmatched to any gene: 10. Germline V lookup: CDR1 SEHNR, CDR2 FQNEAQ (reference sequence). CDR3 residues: CASSPRFREGEQYF. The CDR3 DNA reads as TGTGCCAGCAGCCCCCGGTTCAGGGAGGGCGAGCAGTACTTC.

CDR3 amino acids: CASSLEAPISPPVAGEQFF. CDR3 bases: TGTGCCAGCAGCTTAGAAGCGCCCATATCCCCACCGGTGGCGGGTGAGCAGTTCTTC. The J gene is TRBJ2-1, the V gene TRBV7-6; weak D call: TRBD2 (5 bases). In germline, CDR1 is SGHVS, CDR2 FNYEAQ. The CDR3 contains 19 residues. The V and J ends lost 1 base and 9 bases respectively, with 28 bases between them.

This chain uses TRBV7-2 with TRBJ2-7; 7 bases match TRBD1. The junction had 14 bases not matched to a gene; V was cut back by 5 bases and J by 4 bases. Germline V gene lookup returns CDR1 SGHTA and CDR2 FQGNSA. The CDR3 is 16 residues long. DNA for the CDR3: TGTGCCAGCAGCACCGGGGACAGCCGGATAGGATACGAGCAGTACTTC. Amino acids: CASSTGDSRIGYEQYF.

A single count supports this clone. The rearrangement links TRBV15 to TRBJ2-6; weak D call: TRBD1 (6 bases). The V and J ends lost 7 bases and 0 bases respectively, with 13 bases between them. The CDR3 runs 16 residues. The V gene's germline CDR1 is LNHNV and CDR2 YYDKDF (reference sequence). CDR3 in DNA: TGTGCCACCACCTCAGGGGTAGGCTCTGGGGCCAACGTCCTGACTTTC. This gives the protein CATTSGVGSGANVLTF.

The CDR3 loop is CASSLVGNLYEQYF. The CDR3 region has the DNA TGTGCCAGCAGCTTAGTGGGGAACCTCTACGAGCAGTACTTC. This rearrangement joins TRBV7-9 to TRBJ2-7; unclear D gene. The germline CDR1 and CDR2 sequences are SEHNR and FQNEAQ (reference sequence). V was clipped by 1 base and J by 3 bases, with 10 bases between them. This CDR3 has 14 amino acids.